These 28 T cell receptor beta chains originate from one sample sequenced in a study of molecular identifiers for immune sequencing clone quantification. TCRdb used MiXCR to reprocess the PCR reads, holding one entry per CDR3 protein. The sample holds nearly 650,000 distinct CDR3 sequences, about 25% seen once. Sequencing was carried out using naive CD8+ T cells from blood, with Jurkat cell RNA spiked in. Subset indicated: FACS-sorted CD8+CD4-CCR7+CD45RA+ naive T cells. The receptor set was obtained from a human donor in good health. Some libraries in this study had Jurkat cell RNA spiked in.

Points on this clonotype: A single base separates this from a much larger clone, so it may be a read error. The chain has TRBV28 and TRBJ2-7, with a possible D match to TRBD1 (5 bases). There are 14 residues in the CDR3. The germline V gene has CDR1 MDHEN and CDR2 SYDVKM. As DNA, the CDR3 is TGTACCAGCAGTTTAGGGGTCCAGTACGACGAGCAGTACTTC. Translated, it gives CTSSLGVQYDEQYF.

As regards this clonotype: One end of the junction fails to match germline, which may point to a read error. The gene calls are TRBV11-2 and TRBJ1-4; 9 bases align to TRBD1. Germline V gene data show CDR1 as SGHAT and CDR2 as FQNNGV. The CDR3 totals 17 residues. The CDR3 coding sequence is TGTGCCAGCAGCTTATTCCCACAGGGGGCATCGGATGAAAAACTGTCTTTT. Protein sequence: CASSLFPQGASDEKLSF. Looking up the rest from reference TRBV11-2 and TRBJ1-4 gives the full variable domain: EAGVAQSPRYKIIEKRQSVAFWCNPISGHATLYWYQQILGQGPKLLIQFQNNGVVDDSQLPKDRFSAERLKGVDSTLKIQPAKLEDSAVYLCASSLFPQGASDEKLSFGSGTQLSVL.

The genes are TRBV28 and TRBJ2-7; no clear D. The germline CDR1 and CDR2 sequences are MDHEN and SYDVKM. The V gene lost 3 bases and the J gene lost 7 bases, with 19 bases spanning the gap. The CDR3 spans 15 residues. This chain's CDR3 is CASSFRGPALGEQYF. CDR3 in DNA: TGTGCCAGCAGTTTCCGCGGACCCGCATTGGGGGAGCAGTACTTC.

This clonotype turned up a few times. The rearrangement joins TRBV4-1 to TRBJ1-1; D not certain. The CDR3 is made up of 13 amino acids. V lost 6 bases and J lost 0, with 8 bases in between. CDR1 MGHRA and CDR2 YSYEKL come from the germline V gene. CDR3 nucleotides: TGCGCCAGCAGTCATACAGTGAACACTGAAGCTTTCTTT. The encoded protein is CASSHTVNTEAFF.

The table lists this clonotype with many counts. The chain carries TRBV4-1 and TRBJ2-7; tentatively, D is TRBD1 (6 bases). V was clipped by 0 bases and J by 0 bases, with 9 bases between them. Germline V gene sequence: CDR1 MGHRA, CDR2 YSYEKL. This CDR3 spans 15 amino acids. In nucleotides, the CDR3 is TGCGCCAGCAGCCAAGATCAGGGGCCCTCCTACGAGCAGTACTTC. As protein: CASSQDQGPSYEQYF.

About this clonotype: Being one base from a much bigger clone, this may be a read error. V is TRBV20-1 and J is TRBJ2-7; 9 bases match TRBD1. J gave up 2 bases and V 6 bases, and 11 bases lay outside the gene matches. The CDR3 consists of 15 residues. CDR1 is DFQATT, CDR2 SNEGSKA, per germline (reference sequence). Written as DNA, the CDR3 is TGCAGTGCCAGACGCAAGGGGACAGGGACCTACGAGCAGTACTTC. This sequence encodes CSARRKGTGTYEQYF.

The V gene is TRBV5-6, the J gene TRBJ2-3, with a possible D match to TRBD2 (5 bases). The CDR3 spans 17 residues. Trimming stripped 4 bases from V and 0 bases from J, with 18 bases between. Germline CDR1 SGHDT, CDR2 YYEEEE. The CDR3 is CASSPPPGSPSTDTQYF. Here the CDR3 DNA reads TGTGCCAGCAGCCCCCCCCCGGGATCGCCTAGCACAGATACGCAGTATTTT.

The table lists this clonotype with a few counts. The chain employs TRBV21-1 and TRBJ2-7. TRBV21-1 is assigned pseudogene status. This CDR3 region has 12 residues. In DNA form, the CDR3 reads TGTGCCAGCAGCATAGGGGCCCACGAGCAGTACTTC. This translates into CASSIGAHEQYF.

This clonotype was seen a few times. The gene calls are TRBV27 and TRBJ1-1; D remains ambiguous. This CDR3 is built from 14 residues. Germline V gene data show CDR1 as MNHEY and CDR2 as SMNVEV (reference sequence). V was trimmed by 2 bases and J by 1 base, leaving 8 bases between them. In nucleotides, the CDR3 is TGTGCCAGCAGTTTAATTGGCAGGAACACTGAAGCTTTCTTT. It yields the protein CASSLIGRNTEAFF.

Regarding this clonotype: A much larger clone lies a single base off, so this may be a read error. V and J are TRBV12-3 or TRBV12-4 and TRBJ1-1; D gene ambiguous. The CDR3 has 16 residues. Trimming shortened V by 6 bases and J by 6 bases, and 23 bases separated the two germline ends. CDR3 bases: TGTGCCAGCAGCCCCGTCGGACGGACTCAAGGCCCTGAAGCTTTCTTT. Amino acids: CASSPVGRTQGPEAFF.

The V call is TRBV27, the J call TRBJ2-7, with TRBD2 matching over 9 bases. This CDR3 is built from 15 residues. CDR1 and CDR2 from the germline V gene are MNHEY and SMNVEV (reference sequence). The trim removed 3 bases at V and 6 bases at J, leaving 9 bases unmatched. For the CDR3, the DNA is TGTGCCAGCAGTTTCTCTGGCGGGGGGGGGTCCGAGCAGTACTTC. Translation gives CASSFSGGGGSEQYF.

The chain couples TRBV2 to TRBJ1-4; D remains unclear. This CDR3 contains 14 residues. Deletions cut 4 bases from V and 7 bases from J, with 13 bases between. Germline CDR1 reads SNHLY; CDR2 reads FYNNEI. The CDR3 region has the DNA TGTGCCAGCAGTGTCCCCTCCCAGCTTGAAAAACTGTTTTTT. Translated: CASSVPSQLEKLFF.

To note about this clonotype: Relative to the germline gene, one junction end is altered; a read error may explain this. The CDR3 DNA is TGCGCCAGCAGCCAGGGACAGGACTACGAGCAGCACTTC. Translating it yields CASSQGQDYEQHF. The V gene is TRBV4-3, the J gene TRBJ2-7; 8 bases align to TRBD1. Per germline, CDR1 LGHNA and CDR2 YSLEER. This CDR3 is built from 13 residues.

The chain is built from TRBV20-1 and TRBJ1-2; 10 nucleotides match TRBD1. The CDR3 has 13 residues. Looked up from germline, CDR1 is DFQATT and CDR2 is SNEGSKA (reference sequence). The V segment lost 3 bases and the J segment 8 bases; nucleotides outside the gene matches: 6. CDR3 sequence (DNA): TGCAGTGCTAGTCCCGGGACAGGGGACGGCTACACCTTC. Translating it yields CSASPGTGDGYTF.

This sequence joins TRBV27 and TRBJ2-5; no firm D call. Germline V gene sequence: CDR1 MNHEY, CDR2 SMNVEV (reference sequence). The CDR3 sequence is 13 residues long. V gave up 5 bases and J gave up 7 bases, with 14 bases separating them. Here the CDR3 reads CASSQVLLGTQYF. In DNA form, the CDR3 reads TGTGCCAGCAGTCAGGTCCTGCTTGGGACCCAGTACTTC.

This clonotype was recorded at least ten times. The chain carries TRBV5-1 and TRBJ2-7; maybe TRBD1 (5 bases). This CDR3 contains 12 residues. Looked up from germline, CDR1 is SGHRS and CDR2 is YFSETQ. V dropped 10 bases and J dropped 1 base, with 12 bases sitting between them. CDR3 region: CALSAGSYEQYF. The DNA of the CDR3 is TGCGCCCTCAGTGCAGGGTCCTACGAGCAGTACTTC.

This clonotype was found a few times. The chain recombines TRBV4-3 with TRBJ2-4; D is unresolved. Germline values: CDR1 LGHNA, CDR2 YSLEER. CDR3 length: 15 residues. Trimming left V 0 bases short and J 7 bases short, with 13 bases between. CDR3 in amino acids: CASSQDAAAGNIQYF. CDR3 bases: TGCGCCAGCAGCCAAGATGCCGCTGCTGGGAACATTCAGTACTTC.

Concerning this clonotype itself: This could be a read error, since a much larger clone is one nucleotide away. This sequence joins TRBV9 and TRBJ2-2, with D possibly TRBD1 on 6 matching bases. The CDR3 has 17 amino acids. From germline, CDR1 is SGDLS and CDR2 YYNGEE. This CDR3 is CASSTLTGVVNTGVLFF. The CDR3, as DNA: TGTGCCAGCAGCACCCTGACAGGAGTGGTGAACACCGGGGTGCTGTTTTTT.

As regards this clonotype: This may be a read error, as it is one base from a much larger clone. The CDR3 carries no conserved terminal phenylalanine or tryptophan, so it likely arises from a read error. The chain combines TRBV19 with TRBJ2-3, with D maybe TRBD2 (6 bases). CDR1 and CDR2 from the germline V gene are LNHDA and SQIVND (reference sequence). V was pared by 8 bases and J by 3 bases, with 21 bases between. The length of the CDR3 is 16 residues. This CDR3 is CASGPRVREWTDTQYI. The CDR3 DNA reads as TGTGCCAGTGGTCCCCGTGTTCGGGAGTGGACAGATACGCAGTATATT.

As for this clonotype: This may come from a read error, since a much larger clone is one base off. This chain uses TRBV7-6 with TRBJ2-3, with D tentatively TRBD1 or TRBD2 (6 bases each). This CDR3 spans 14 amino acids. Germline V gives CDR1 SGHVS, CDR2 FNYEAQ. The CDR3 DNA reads TGTGCCAGCAGCTCTTTCGGGGGCACAGATACGCAGAATTTT. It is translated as CASSSFGGTDTQNF.

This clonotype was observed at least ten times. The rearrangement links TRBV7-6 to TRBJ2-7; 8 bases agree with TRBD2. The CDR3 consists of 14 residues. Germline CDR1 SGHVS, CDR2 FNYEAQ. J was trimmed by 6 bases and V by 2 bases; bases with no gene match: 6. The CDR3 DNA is TGTGCCAGCAGCTTACTTCGGGAGGGCCCCGAGCAGTACTTC. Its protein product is CASSLLREGPEQYF.

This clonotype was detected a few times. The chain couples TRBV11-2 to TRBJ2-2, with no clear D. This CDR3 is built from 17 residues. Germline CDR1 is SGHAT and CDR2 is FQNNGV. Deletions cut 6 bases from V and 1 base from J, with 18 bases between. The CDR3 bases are TGTGCCAGCAGTCGTTCAGCCTCCGCCCAGAACACCGGGGAGCTGTTTTTT. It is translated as CASSRSASAQNTGELFF.

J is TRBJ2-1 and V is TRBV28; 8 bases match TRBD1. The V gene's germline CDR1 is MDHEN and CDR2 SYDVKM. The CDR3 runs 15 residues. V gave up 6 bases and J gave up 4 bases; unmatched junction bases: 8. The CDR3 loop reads CASSEQGAWYNEQFF. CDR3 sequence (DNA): TGTGCCAGCAGCGAGCAGGGGGCATGGTACAATGAGCAGTTCTTC.

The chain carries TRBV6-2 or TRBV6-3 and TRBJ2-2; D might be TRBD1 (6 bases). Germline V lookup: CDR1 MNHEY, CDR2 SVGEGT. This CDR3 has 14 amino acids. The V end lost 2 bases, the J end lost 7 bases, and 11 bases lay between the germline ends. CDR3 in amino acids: CASSYVLGGGELFF. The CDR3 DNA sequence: TGTGCCAGCAGTTACGTCCTAGGGGGCGGGGAGCTGTTTTTT.

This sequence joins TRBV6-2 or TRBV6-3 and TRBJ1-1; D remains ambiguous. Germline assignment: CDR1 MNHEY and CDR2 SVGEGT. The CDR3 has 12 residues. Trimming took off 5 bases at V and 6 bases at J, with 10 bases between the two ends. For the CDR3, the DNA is TGTGCCAGCAGTAATTTGTATTCTGAAGCTTTCTTT. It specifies CASSNLYSEAFF.

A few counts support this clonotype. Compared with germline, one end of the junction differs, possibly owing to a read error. The CDR3 bases are TGTGCCAGCAGTGATATCCTGACAGGCTCGAACACCGGGGAGCTGGTTTTT. It translates to CASSDILTGSNTGELVF. V usage is TRBV2 and J usage is TRBJ2-2; a possible D gene is TRBD1 (6 bases). CDR3 length: 17 amino acids. From germline, CDR1 is SNHLY and CDR2 FYNNEI.

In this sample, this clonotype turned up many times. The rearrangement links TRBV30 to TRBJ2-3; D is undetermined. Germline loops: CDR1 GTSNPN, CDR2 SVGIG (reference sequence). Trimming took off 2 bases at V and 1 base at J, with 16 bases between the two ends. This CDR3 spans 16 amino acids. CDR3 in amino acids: CAWSPRIGSRTDTQYF. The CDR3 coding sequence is TGTGCCTGGAGTCCACGGATCGGCTCTCGCACAGATACGCAGTATTTT.

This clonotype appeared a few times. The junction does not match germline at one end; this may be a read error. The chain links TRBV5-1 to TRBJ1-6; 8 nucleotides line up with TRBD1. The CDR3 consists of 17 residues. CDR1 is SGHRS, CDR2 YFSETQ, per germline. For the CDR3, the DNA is TGCGCCAGCAGCTTGGCCTTGGGGGACAGGACTAATTTACCCCTCCACTTT. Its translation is CASSLALGDRTNLPLHF.